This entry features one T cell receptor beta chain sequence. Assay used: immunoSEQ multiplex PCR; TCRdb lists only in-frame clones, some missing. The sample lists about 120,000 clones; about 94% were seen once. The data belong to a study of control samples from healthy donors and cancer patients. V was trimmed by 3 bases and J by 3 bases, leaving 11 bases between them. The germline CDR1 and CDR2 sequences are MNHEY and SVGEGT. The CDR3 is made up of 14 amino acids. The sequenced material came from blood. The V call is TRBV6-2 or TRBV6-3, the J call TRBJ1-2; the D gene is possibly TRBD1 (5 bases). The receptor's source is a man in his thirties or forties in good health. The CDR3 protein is CASSYGQGDYGYTF. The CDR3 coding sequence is TGTGCCAGCAGTTATGGGCAGGGTGACTATGGCTACACCTTC.